This TCR beta chain came from a study of T cells after yellow fever vaccination. Study-level results: A weaker secondary response peaked on day 5, the primary on day 15. Some clonotypes were seen in both the CD4 and the CD8 compartments. These made up a small share and likely arose from convergent recombination.

The table lists this clonotype with many counts. Antigen: not known. Via MiXCR, TCRdb re-called the 5' RACE reads, giving one row per CDR3 protein. This repertoire shows about 340,000 distinct CDR3 sequences, approximately 12% found once; its top ten account for 3.2%. Sequenced here: CD4+ T cells sorted from PBMCs, sampled 15 days after the yellow fever booster vaccination. This sequence originates from a man in his late teens or twenties who received the YFV17D yellow fever vaccine.

CDR3 in amino acids: CASSFSADSTDTQYF. The CDR3 DNA follows: TGTGCCAGCAGTTTTTCGGCGGATAGCACAGATACGCAGTATTTT. The chain couples TRBV12-3 or TRBV12-4 to TRBJ2-3; no clear D gene. This CDR3 region has 15 residues. The V and J ends lost 3 bases and 0 bases respectively, with 10 bases between them.